These T cell receptor beta chains were read from a single sample in a study of control samples from healthy donors and cancer patients. Using immunoSEQ multiplex PCR, the repertoire was profiled, and TCRdb retains in-frame clones only, with some absent. The sample yields approximately 94,000 clones, more than 85% seen once. Input material: blood. The source of these receptors is a woman aged 45-65 years in good health. Both conserved end residues are part of each CDR3. The order of the fields is J gene, D gene, clone size, V gene, CDR3 DNA, CDR3 protein. D genes are given only for firm matches. Clone size is stated in some rows and not others, as once, few, many or a class when expanded.

>TRBJ1-4|TRBD1|once|TRBV18
TGTGCCAGCTCACCCGGACAGGGAAATGAAAAACTGTTTTTT
CASSPGQGNEKLFF
>TRBJ2-3|TRBD2|-|TRBV6-6
TGTGCCAGCAGTCGCCGGACTAGCGGGGGCCAAATCACAGATACGCAGTATTTT
CASSRRTSGGQITDTQYF
>TRBJ1-6|-|-|TRBV7-3
TGTGCCAGCAGCTCGGGGGGTTTGGGCAATTCACCCCTCCACTTT
CASSSGGLGNSPLHF
>TRBJ1-6|TRBD1|-|TRBV7-8
TGTGCCAGCAGCTCAGACAGGGTTAATTCACCCCTCCACTTT
CASSSDRVNSPLHF
>TRBJ1-3|-|-|TRBV9
TGTGCCAGCAGCGGCCGAGGGATAACGGGAGGAAACACCATATATTTT
CASSGRGITGGNTIYF
>TRBJ2-1|TRBD2|-|TRBV4-1
TGCGCCAGCAGCCTAGGACTAGCGGGGAGTTATGAGCAGTTCTTC
CASSLGLAGSYEQFF
>TRBJ1-1|-|-|TRBV5-4
TGTGCCAGCAGCTTGAGGTCTGGCGAAGCTTTCTTT
CASSLRSGEAFF
>TRBJ2-2|-|-|TRBV29-1
TGCAGCGTGGGGCGACGGCCTGACACCGGGGAGCTGTTTTTT
CSVGRRPDTGELFF
>TRBJ2-3|-|-|TRBV5-6
TGTGCCAGCAGCTCGGATTCGACCTACACAGATACGCAGTATTTT
CASSSDSTYTDTQYF
>TRBJ2-5|TRBD2|-|TRBV11-2
TGTGCCAGCAGCTTAGTACTGGCGGGAGGATCCGGGGAGACCCAGTACTTC
CASSLVLAGGSGETQYF
>TRBJ2-2|-|-|TRBV7-7
TGTGCCAGCAGCTTAGCAGGCTATGACACCGGGGAGCTGTTTTTT
CASSLAGYDTGELFF
>TRBJ2-1|-|-|TRBV21-1
TGTGCCAGCAGACCCGGGGCTTCCTACAATGAGCAGTTCTTC
CASRPGASYNEQFF
>TRBJ1-1|-|-|TRBV19
TGTGCCAGTAGATACACTCGGGACTCCTCCCGAGGGACTGAAGCTTTCTTT
CASRYTRDSSRGTEAFF
>TRBJ1-1|-|few|TRBV4-1
TGCGCCAGCAGCCAGGCTGGACAGAGGAGGATAGTGAACACTGAAGCTTTCTTT
CASSQAGQRRIVNTEAFF
>TRBJ1-4|-|-|TRBV27
TGTGCCAGCAGCCCCCGGGACACCGGGCTCCCCGAAAAACTGTTTTTT
CASSPRDTGLPEKLFF
>TRBJ1-2|-|-|TRBV11-2
TGTGCCAGCAGCGACCCCCCAAACACGGCTACGACCTTC
CASSDPPNTATTF
>TRBJ1-6|-|-|TRBV6-1
TGTGCCAGCAGTGAAACGGGGAACAATAATTCACCCCTCCACTTT
CASSETGNNNSPLHF
>TRBJ2-1|-|-|TRBV7-3
TGTGCCAGCAGCTTAACCCCTGGCGATGAGCAGTTCTTC
CASSLTPGDEQFF
>TRBJ2-3|TRBD1|-|TRBV7-2
TGTGCCAGCAGCTCCGGACAGGGGGTCGCAGATACGCAGTATTTT
CASSSGQGVADTQYF
>TRBJ1-4|TRBD1|-|TRBV29-1
TGCAGCGTGGGACGCCTTACAGGGGGCCCTAATGAAAAACTGTTTTTT
CSVGRLTGGPNEKLFF
>TRBJ2-3|-|once|TRBV2
TGTGCCAGCAGTGACATGCCCGGAGGGGCAGATACGCAGTATTTT
CASSDMPGGADTQYF
>TRBJ1-2|-|-|TRBV7-2
TGTGCCAGCAGCTTTCGGAGTACGGTTGGCTACACCTTC
CASSFRSTVGYTF
>TRBJ2-2|-|few|TRBV18
TGTGCCAGCTCACCAAGGGCGCAGCCAGGCACCACCGGGGAGCTGTTTTTT
CASSPRAQPGTTGELFF
>TRBJ2-2|-|-|TRBV3-1/TRBV3-2
TGTGCCAGCAGCCAACCCCGGGCAGGGGACACCGGGGAGCTGTTTTTT
CASSQPRAGDTGELFF
>TRBJ2-1|TRBD2|-|TRBV19
TGTGCCAGTAGTATCGGACTAGCGGGGAATTCTGGTGAGCAGTTCTTC
CASSIGLAGNSGEQFF
>TRBJ1-4|-|-|TRBV6-5
TGTGCCAGCAGCCTGGATAATGAAAAACTGTTTTTT
CASSLDNEKLFF
>TRBJ2-3|TRBD1|-|TRBV2
TGTGCCAGCCAACCGCGGGACAGGGAATATGATACGCAGTATTTT
CASQPRDREYDTQYF
>TRBJ1-1|-|-|TRBV4-1
TGCGCCAGCAGCCAAGTTGGGAGGGGAGGGACTGAAGCTTTCTTT
CASSQVGRGGTEAFF
>TRBJ1-5|TRBD1|-|TRBV6-2/TRBV6-3
TGTGCCAGCAGTTACAGACAGGGGGCAAGCAATCAGCCCCAGCATTTT
CASSYRQGASNQPQHF
>TRBJ2-5|TRBD2|-|TRBV5-4
TGTGCCAGCAGCCCGGGTGGCGGGGGCCAAGAGACCCAGTACTTC
CASSPGGGGQETQYF
>TRBJ1-2|TRBD1|-|TRBV19
TGTGCCAGTAGAGGTGGAGACAGGGCCTTC
CASRGGDRAF
>TRBJ1-5|-|-|TRBV6-2/TRBV6-3
TGTGCCAGCAGCCGAACGGCCCTGGCGAATCAGCCCCAGCATTTT
CASSRTALANQPQHF
>TRBJ1-1|TRBD1|-|TRBV7-9
TGTGCCAGCAGCATTGGACAGGGGGCGCTTACTGAAGCTTTCTTT
CASSIGQGALTEAFF
>TRBJ2-1|-|-|TRBV9
TGTGCCAGCAGCCTTGGGGGGGGCGGGCAGTTCTTC
CASSLGGGGQFF
>TRBJ2-1|TRBD1|-|TRBV5-1
TGCGCCAGCAGCAGGGAACCGGGACAGGGGGCTTATGAGCAGTTCTTC
CASSREPGQGAYEQFF
>TRBJ1-6|-|-|TRBV1
TGCACCAGCCGGGCAGGGAGGGATTCACCCCTCCACTTT
CTSRAGRDSPLHF
>TRBJ1-2|TRBD1|-|TRBV24-1
TGTGCCACGAAGGACAGGGTTAACTATGGCTACACCTTC
CATKDRVNYGYTF
>TRBJ1-2|-|once|TRBV14
TGTGCCAGCAGCCAAGACAGGGCAGGGGATGGCTACACCTTC
CASSQDRAGDGYTF
>TRBJ2-2|-|-|TRBV3-1/TRBV3-2
TGTGCCAGCAGCCAAGACGGTCTAGCGTTCACCGGGGAGCTGTTTTTT
CASSQDGLAFTGELFF
>TRBJ2-1|TRBD2|-|TRBV4-1
TGCGCCAGCAGCCAAGGGCCGGCTAGCGGGGGGGACAATGAGCAGTTCTTC
CASSQGPASGGDNEQFF
>TRBJ1-1|-|-|TRBV29-1
TGCAGCGTTCTCTTGATGAACACTGAAGCTTTCTTT
CSVLLMNTEAFF
>TRBJ2-1|-|-|TRBV5-1
TGCGCCAGCACGGGCGGGACCACCTACAATGAGCAGTTCTTC
CASTGGTTYNEQFF
>TRBJ2-3|TRBD1|-|TRBV5-6
TGTGCCAGCAGCTTGGACAGGGGGCTTATTATAACAGATACGCAGTATTTT
CASSLDRGLIITDTQYF
>TRBJ1-2|-|-|TRBV19
TGTGCCAGTAGTCGGGTCACTCCCCAGCATGGCTACACCTTC
CASSRVTPQHGYTF
>TRBJ2-3|TRBD1|-|TRBV27
TGTGCCAGCAGTCTAGCCGTACCCGGGACAGGGGGAGATACGCAGTATTTT
CASSLAVPGTGGDTQYF
>TRBJ1-2|-|few|TRBV28
TGTGCCAGCAGTCGTCAGGGAATCGATGGCTACACCTTC
CASSRQGIDGYTF
>TRBJ1-5|-|-|TRBV6-5
TGTGCCAGTTCCCGAGAGGGAAGTAATCAGCCCCAGCATTTT
CASSREGSNQPQHF
>TRBJ1-2|-|-|TRBV6-2/TRBV6-3
TGTGCCAGCAGTTACTCGACGCGAGGAGTAAACTATGGCTACACCTTC
CASSYSTRGVNYGYTF
>TRBJ1-1|TRBD1|-|TRBV5-4
TGTGCCAGCAGTTTTGGTGGTGGGACAGGGGGGCGAGCTTTCTTT
CASSFGGGTGGRAFF
>TRBJ1-2|-|-|TRBV2
TGTGCCAGCAGAACGGACAGTCGCTATGGCTACACCTTC
CASRTDSRYGYTF
>TRBJ2-5|-|-|TRBV3-1/TRBV3-2
TGTGCCAGCAGCTGGGACACCCGGCTGGAGACCCAGTACTTC
CASSWDTRLETQYF
>TRBJ2-5|TRBD2|-|TRBV11-2
TGTGCCAGCAGGTCAAGCGGGGCTGAAGAGACCCAGTACTTC
CASRSSGAEETQYF
>TRBJ2-1|-|-|TRBV5-6
TGTGCCAGCAGCTTATTTGGACCCGGGTTTTCTAAGGAGCAGTTCTTC
CASSLFGPGFSKEQFF
>TRBJ1-5|TRBD1|-|TRBV7-2
TGTGCCAGCAGCTTAGGGGACAGGAGGGGGAATCAGCCCCAGCATTTT
CASSLGDRRGNQPQHF
>TRBJ1-1|-|few|TRBV24-1
TGTGCCACCAGTGATTTGCGGTTAGGGGTGAACACTGAAGCTTTCTTT
CATSDLRLGVNTEAFF
>TRBJ2-3|-|few|TRBV20-1
TGCAGTGCCGGAGAGGCAGATACGCAGTATTTT
CSAGEADTQYF
>TRBJ1-6|-|few|TRBV7-2
TGTGCCAGCAGCCCGGAGGGGGGGATGTATTCACCCCTCCACTTT
CASSPEGGMYSPLHF
>TRBJ2-4|TRBD2|-|TRBV6-5
TGTGCCAGCAGCCCCCCGGGGAGGGACATTCAGTACTTC
CASSPPGRDIQYF
>TRBJ1-1|-|-|TRBV29-1
TGCAGCACAATAGGACAGACTAACACTGAAGCTTTCTTT
CSTIGQTNTEAFF
>TRBJ2-1|-|once|TRBV5-5
TGTGCCAGCAGCTTGGTGGGGGGGGCCAGTTCCTACAATGAGCAGTTCTTC
CASSLVGGASSYNEQFF